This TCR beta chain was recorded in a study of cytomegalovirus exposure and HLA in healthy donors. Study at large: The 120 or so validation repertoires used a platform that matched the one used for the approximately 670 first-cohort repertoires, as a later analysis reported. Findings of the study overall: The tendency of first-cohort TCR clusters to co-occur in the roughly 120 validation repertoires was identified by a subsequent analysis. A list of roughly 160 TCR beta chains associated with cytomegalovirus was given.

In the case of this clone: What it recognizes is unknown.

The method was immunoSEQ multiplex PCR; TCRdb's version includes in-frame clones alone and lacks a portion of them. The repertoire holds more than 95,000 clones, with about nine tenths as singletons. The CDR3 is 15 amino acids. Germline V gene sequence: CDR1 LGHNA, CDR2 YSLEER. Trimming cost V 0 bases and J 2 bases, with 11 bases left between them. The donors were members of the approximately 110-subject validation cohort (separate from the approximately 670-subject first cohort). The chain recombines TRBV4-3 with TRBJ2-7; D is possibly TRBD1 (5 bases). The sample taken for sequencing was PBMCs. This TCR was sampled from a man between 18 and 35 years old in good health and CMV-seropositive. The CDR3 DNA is TGCGCCAGCAGCCAAGATGCGGAAGGGGCCTACGAGCAGTACTTC. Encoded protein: CASSQDAEGAYEQYF.